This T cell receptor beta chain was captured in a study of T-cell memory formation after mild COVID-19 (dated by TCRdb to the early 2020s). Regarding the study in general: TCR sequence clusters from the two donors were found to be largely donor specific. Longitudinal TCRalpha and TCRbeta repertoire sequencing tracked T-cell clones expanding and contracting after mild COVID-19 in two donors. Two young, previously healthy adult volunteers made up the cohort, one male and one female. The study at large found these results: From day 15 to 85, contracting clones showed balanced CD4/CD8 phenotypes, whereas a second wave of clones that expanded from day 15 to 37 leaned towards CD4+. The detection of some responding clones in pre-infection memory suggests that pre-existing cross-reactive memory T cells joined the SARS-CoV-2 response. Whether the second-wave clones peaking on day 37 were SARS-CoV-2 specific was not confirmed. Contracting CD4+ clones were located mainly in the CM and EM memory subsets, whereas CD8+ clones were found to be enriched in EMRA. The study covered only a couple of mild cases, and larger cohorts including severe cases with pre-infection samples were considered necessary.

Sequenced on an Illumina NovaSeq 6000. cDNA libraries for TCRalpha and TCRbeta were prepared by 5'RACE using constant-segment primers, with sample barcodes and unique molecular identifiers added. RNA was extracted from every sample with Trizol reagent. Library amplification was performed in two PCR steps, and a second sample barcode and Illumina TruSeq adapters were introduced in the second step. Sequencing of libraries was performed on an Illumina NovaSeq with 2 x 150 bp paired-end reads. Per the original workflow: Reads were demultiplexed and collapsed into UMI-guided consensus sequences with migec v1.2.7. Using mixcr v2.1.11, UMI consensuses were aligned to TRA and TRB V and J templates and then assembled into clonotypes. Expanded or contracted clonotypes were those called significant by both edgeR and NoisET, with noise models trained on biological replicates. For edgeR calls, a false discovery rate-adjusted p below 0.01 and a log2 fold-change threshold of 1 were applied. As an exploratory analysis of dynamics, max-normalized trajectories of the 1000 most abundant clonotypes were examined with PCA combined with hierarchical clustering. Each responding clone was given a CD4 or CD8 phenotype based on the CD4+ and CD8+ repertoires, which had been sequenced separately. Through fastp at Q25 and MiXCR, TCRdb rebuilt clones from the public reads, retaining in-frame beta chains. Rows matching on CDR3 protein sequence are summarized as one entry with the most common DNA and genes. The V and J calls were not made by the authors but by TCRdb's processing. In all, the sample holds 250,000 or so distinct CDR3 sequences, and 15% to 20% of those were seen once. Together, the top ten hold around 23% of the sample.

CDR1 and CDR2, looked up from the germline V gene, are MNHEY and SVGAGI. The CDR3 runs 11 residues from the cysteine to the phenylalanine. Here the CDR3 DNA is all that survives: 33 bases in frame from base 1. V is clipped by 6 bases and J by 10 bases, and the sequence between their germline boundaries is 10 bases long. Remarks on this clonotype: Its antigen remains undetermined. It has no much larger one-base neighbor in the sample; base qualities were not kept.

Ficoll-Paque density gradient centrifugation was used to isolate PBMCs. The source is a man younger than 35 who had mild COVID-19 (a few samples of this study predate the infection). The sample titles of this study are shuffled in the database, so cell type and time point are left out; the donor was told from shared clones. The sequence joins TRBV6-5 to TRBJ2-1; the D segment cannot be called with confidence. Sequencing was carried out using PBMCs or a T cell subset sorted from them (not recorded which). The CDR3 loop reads CASRGLGEQFF. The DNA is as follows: TGTGCCAGCAGGGGTCTGGGCGAGCAGTTCTTC.